This is a list of T cell receptor beta chains from one sample in a study of blood T cell repertoires in COVID-19. The repertoire was sequenced with immunoSEQ multiplex PCR; TCRdb's copy has only in-frame clones and lacks some. The data contain 110,000 to 150,000 clones, roughly 86% of them seen just once; the ten biggest clones take up around 8.2%. Input material: peripheral blood. The origin of the receptors is a woman in her sixties with acute or convalescent COVID-19. CDR3s include the opening cysteine and the closing phenylalanine or tryptophan. Each record gives: V gene, clone size, J gene, D gene, CDR3 protein, CDR3 DNA. D genes are given only for firm matches. Expanded clones are given a class, and other clones once, few, many or no size at all.

>TRBV7-3|.|TRBJ2-1|TRBD1
CASSLPTGTGLSNEQFF
TGTGCCAGCAGCTTACCCACCGGGACAGGGTTGAGCAATGAGCAGTTCTTC
>TRBV7-9|.|TRBJ2-3|.
CASSSPQNTDTQYF
TGTGCCAGCAGCTCACCTCAGAACACAGATACGCAGTATTTT
>TRBV6-4|.|TRBJ1-1|.
CASSQEVNTEAFF
TGTGCCAGCAGTCAGGAGGTGAACACTGAAGCTTTCTTT
>TRBV24-1|once|TRBJ2-3|TRBD2
CATSALTAGAGSISSTDTQYF
TGTGCCACCAGTGCCCTGACAGCGGGAGCGGGTAGCATCTCTAGCACAGATACGCAGTATTTT
>TRBV9|.|TRBJ1-6|.
CASSARQPASPLHF
TGTGCCAGCAGCGCCAGACAGCCTGCTTCTCCCCTCCACTTT
>TRBV18|few|TRBJ1-1|.
CASSWGPEAGCFF
TGTGCCAGCTCATGGGGCCCCGAGGCTGGTTGTTTCTTT
>TRBV4-1|.|TRBJ2-3|TRBD1
CASSQRQGGTDTQYF
TGCGCCAGCAGCCAAAGACAGGGTGGCACAGATACGCAGTATTTT
>TRBV6-1|once|TRBJ1-4|.
CASSDTGGATNEKLFF
TGTGCCAGCAGTGATACAGGCGGAGCAACTAATGAAAAACTGTTTTTT
>TRBV21-1|once|TRBJ2-5|.
CASSKKGAGSETQYF
TGTGCCAGCAGCAAAAAAGGGGCAGGGTCGGAGACCCAGTACTTC
>TRBV6-5|.|TRBJ1-5|.
CASADRWNQPQHF
TGTGCCAGCGCGGACAGATGGAATCAGCCCCAGCATTTT
>TRBV6-5|.|TRBJ1-5|.
CASRDRNSNQPQHF
TGTGCCAGCAGAGACAGGAATAGCAATCAGCCCCAGCATTTT
>TRBV6-5|.|TRBJ1-5|.
CASSPRQANQPQHF
TGTGCCAGCAGTCCCCGACAAGCAAATCAGCCCCAGCATTTT
>TRBV30|.|TRBJ1-1|.
CAWISLGDTEAFF
TGTGCCTGGATTTCCCTAGGGGACACTGAAGCTTTCTTT
>TRBV30|.|TRBJ2-3|TRBD1
CAWAGQGALTDTQYF
TGTGCCTGGGCTGGGCAGGGGGCCCTCACAGATACGCAGTATTTT
>TRBV6-6|.|TRBJ2-3|TRBD1
CASSPRDRGVTTDTQYF
TGTGCCAGCAGTCCCCGGGACAGGGGGGTTACCACAGATACGCAGTATTTT
>TRBV7-9|.|TRBJ2-7|.
CASSLGQTPTYEQYF
TGTGCCAGCAGCTTGGGGCAGACCCCCACCTACGAGCAGTACTTC
>TRBV7-2|.|TRBJ2-1|TRBD1
CASSLSGGYNEQFF
TGTGCCAGCAGCTTATCAGGGGGCTACAATGAGCAGTTCTTC
>TRBV3-1/TRBV3-2|.|TRBJ2-5|.
CASSHPGVETQYF
TGTGCCAGCAGCCATCCGGGGGTGGAGACCCAGTACTTC
>TRBV5-4|.|TRBJ2-7|.
CASSLGGGVSSYEQYF
TGTGCCAGCAGCTTGGGTGGCGGGGTCAGCTCCTACGAGCAGTACTTC
>TRBV11-2|once|TRBJ1-2|TRBD1
CASSSLKGAYGYTF
TGTGCCAGCAGCAGTCTCAAGGGGGCCTATGGCTACACCTTC
>TRBV7-3|.|TRBJ2-3|TRBD2
CASSKSGGAVDTQYF
TGTGCCAGCAGCAAGAGCGGGGGGGCTGTAGATACGCAGTATTTT
>TRBV19|.|TRBJ1-2|TRBD1
CASSGAGGSGYGYTF
TGTGCCAGTAGTGGGGCAGGGGGTAGTGGCTATGGCTACACCTTC
>TRBV5-1|few|TRBJ1-6|.
CASSLETAAPLHF
TGCGCCAGCAGCTTGGAGACGGCGGCACCCCTCCACTTT
>TRBV7-6|.|TRBJ2-1|TRBD2
CASSLLSSGAYNEQFF
TGTGCCAGCAGCCTACTATCTAGCGGGGCCTACAATGAGCAGTTCTTC
>TRBV6-6|.|TRBJ2-3|.
CASSYPSGTDTQYF
TGTGCCAGCAGTTACCCTTCGGGCACAGATACGCAGTATTTT
>TRBV7-9|.|TRBJ2-5|.
CASSLGPSEAETQYF
TGTGCCAGCAGCTTAGGGCCTAGCGAGGCAGAGACCCAGTACTTC
>TRBV3-1/TRBV3-2|.|TRBJ1-2|.
CASSPVRTVYGYTF
TGTGCCAGCAGCCCCGTTCGGACAGTCTATGGCTACACCTTC
>TRBV7-8|.|TRBJ2-7|TRBD2
CASSLVTGGYEQYF
TGTGCCAGCAGCTTAGTGACGGGGGGCTACGAGCAGTACTTC
>TRBV7-6|.|TRBJ2-2|.
CASSRSPTLQAGELFF
TGTGCCAGCAGCCGATCCCCGACATTGCAGGCCGGGGAGCTGTTTTTT
>TRBV5-1|.|TRBJ1-1|TRBD1
CASRVGTDTEAFF
TGCGCCAGCAGGGTCGGGACAGACACTGAAGCTTTCTTT
>TRBV10-2|.|TRBJ1-1|TRBD1
CASSETGGRSTEAFF
TGCGCCAGCAGTGAGACAGGGGGAAGGAGCACTGAAGCTTTCTTT
>TRBV10-2|.|TRBJ1-2|.
CASSDMTEWSYGYTF
TGCGCCAGCAGTGATATGACAGAATGGAGCTATGGCTACACCTTC
>TRBV11-2|.|TRBJ1-1|.
CASSLETRNTEAFF
TGTGCCAGCAGCTTAGAGACTCGCAACACTGAAGCTTTCTTT
>TRBV21-1|.|TRBJ2-7|.
CASSKSRLVDRRNEQYF
TGTGCCAGCAGCAAAAGTAGGCTAGTAGACAGGCGGAACGAGCAGTACTTC
>TRBV30|.|TRBJ2-1|.
CAGRARGFLGNEQFF
TGTGCCGGCAGGGCTAGAGGATTCTTGGGCAATGAGCAGTTCTTC
>TRBV4-1|.|TRBJ2-6|TRBD1
CASSQGPLTGNSGANVLTF
TGCGCCAGCAGCCAAGGGCCCCTGACAGGGAACTCTGGGGCCAACGTCCTGACTTTC
>TRBV5-4|.|TRBJ2-2|.
CASSLRGPGELFF
TGTGCCAGCAGCTTGAGGGGTCCCGGGGAGCTGTTTTTT
>TRBV4-2|.|TRBJ2-7|TRBD1
CASSQEAGGASYEQYF
TGTGCCAGCAGCCAAGAGGCAGGGGGCGCATCCTACGAGCAGTACTTC
>TRBV30|.|TRBJ1-2|.
CAWRTSGIYGYTF
TGTGCCTGGAGAACTTCAGGAATCTATGGCTACACCTTC
>TRBV21-1|.|TRBJ2-5|.
CASSNREEETQYF
TGTGCCAGCAGCAACCGGGAAGAAGAGACCCAGTACTTC
>TRBV28|.|TRBJ2-7|.
CASSFRRGESEQYF
TGTGCCAGCAGTTTTAGGAGGGGAGAGAGTGAGCAGTACTTC
>TRBV9|.|TRBJ1-1|TRBD1
CASSPHRGNTEAFF
TGTGCCAGCAGCCCCCACAGGGGGAACACTGAAGCTTTCTTT
>TRBV7-9|.|TRBJ1-5|TRBD1
CASSFVGQGHQPQHF
TGTGCCAGCAGCTTTGTGGGACAGGGGCATCAGCCCCAGCATTTT
>TRBV27|.|TRBJ2-7|.
CASSSRGAYEQYF
TGTGCCAGCAGTTCCAGGGGGGCCTACGAGCAGTACTTC
>TRBV6-6|.|TRBJ2-2|.
CASSYSRGSGELFF
TGTGCCAGCTCCTACTCCCGGGGATCCGGGGAGCTGTTTTTT
>TRBV5-1|.|TRBJ2-7|.
CATSPGVSYEQYF
TGCGCCACCTCCCCAGGGGTCTCCTACGAGCAGTACTTC
>TRBV24-1|.|TRBJ2-2|TRBD2
CATSDPSGGANTGELFF
TGTGCCACCAGTGACCCTAGCGGGGGGGCGAACACCGGGGAGCTGTTTTTT
>TRBV11-2|.|TRBJ2-5|.
CASSLDRDTAGQETQYF
TGTGCCAGCAGCTTAGATCGTGATACAGCGGGCCAAGAGACCCAGTACTTC
>TRBV30|.|TRBJ2-2|TRBD2
CAWGNRGLAWAGELFF
TGTGCCTGGGGGAACAGGGGACTAGCGTGGGCCGGGGAGCTGTTTTTT
>TRBV5-1|.|TRBJ2-2|TRBD1
CASSQQGATGELFF
TGCGCCAGCAGCCAACAGGGGGCTACCGGGGAGCTGTTTTTT